The sequence of this TCR beta chain was determined in a study of Graves' ophthalmopathy and Graves' hyperthyroidism. Points from the study as a whole: Most clonotypes expanded in thyroid above 0.001 frequency were present in blood too.

The authors amplified TCR beta CDR3 regions from RNA transcripts. The workflow started with a first-round RT-PCR run with HTBI primers and then moved on to a second-round multiplex PCR. TCRdb redid the calling of the multiplex PCR reads with MiXCR, one entry per CDR3 protein. Seen here are about 660,000 distinct CDR3 sequences, 35% to 45% observed once, and the top ten hold roughly 3%. A remark on this clonotype: Its antigen is unidentified.

The CDR3 has 15 amino acids. With 5 bases clipped from V and 7 bases from J, the junction kept 13 bases outside the gene matches. CDR1 is SQVTM, CDR2 ANQGSEA, per germline. All donors with ophthalmopathy were recorded as having moderate-to-severe activity, CAS ≥3, NOSPECS ≥4 and a duration under 3 months. It was on clinical symptoms, serum thyroxine, TRAb, thyroid ultrasound and orbital computed tomography that diagnosis relied. The rearrangement joins TRBV29-1 to TRBJ2-2; 7 bases agree with TRBD2. The sequence came from an adult man with Graves' ophthalmopathy. The specimen sequenced was peripheral blood. The CDR3 loop reads CSVKTSTGSNGELFF. For the CDR3, the DNA is TGCAGCGTTAAGACTAGCACCGGGAGCAACGGGGAGCTGTTTTTT.